The clone carrying this T cell receptor beta chain was recorded a few times. The antigen is unknown. TCR beta libraries were made by quantitative 5'-RACE with molecular barcodes. Using its own MiXCR run on the 5' RACE reads, TCRdb lists one record per CDR3 protein. In the table there are some 840,000 distinct CDR3 sequences, roughly 12% of which are singletons. This CDR3 spans 15 amino acids. Germline V gene lookup returns CDR1 SEHNR and CDR2 FQNEAQ (reference sequence). The J segment lost 3 bases and the V segment lost 5 bases, leaving 5 bases of the junction unmatched. The source of the sample is a study of CD8 T cells in ankylosing spondylitis. Study results and limitations: The study identified a TCR beta motif of under ten highly homologous variants that appeared characteristic of ankylosing spondylitis blood. Researchers report that disease-linked clones proved CD8+ and relatively rare in peripheral blood. Some motif variants had been reported before (in reactive arthritis synovial fluid and blood). Matched ankylosing spondylitis synovial fluid reportedly contained a significantly enriched population of disease-linked clones.

This sequence joins TRBV7-9 and TRBJ2-5, with TRBD2 matching over 11 bases. What was sequenced was blood, either unsorted or a sorted T cell fraction (not recorded which). The clonotype originates from a male donor with ankylosing spondylitis. This chain's CDR3 is CASSDGTSGEETQYF. The CDR3 bases are TGTGCCAGCAGCGACGGGACTAGCGGAGAAGAGACCCAGTACTTC.